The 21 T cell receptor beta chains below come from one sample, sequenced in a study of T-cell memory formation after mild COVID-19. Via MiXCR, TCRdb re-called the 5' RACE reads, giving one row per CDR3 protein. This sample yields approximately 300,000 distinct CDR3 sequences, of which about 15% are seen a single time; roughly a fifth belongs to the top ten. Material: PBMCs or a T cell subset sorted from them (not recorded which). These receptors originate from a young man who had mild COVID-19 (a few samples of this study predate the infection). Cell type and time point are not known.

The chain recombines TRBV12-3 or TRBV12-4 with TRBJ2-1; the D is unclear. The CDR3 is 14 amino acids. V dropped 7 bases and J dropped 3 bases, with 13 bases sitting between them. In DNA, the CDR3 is TGTGCCAGCACCTTGCTGGGGTTCTACAATGAGCAGTTCTTC. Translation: CASTLLGFYNEQFF.

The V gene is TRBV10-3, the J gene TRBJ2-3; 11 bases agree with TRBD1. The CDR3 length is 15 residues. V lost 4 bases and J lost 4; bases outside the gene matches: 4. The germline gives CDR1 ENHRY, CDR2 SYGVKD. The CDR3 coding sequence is TGTGCCATCAGTGTCCGGACAGGGGGCGCAGATACGCAGTATTTT. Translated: CAISVRTGGADTQYF.

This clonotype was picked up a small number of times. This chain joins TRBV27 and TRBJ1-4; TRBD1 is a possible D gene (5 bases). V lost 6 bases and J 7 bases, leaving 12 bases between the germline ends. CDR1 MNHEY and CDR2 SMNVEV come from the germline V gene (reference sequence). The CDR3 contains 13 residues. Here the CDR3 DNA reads TGTGCCAGCAGCCGGGGCTCGGGTGAAAAACTGTTTTTT. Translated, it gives CASSRGSGEKLFF.

Here the CDR3 DNA reads TGCGCCAGCAGCTTCCAAGCTAGCTCCTACGAGCAGTACTTC. It is translated as CASSFQASSYEQYF. The chain uses TRBV5-1 and TRBJ2-7, with no clear D. This CDR3 has 14 amino acids. Germline CDR1 SGHRS, CDR2 YFSETQ. The germline V and J ends were trimmed by 2 bases and 0 bases, with 9 bases remaining between them.

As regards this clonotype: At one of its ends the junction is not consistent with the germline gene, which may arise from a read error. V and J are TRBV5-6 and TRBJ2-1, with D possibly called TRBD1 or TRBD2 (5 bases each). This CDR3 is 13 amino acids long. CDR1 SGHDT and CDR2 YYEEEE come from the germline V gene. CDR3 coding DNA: TGTGCCAGCAGCCCCGAGGGACGGCACAATGAGCAGTTC. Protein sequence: CASSPEGRHNEQF.

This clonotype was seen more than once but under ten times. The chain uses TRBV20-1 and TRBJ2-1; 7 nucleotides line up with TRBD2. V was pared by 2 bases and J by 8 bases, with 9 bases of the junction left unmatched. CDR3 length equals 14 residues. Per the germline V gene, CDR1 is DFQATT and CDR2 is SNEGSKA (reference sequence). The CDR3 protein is CSARPPGGIHEQFF. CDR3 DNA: TGCAGTGCTAGACCCCCCGGGGGGATCCATGAGCAGTTCTTC.

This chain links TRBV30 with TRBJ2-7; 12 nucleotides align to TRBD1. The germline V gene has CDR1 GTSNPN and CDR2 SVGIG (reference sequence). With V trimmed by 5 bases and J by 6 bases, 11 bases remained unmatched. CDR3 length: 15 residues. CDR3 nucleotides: TGTGCCTGGGTCCTTAACCGGGACAGGGGGCCCGAGCAGTACTTC. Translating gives CAWVLNRDRGPEQYF.

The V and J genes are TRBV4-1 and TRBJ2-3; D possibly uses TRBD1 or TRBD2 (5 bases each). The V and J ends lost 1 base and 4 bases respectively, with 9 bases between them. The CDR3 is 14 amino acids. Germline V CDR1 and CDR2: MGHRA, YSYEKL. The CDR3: CASSQVKGPDTQYF. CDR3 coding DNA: TGCGCCAGCAGCCAAGTAAAGGGACCAGATACGCAGTATTTT.

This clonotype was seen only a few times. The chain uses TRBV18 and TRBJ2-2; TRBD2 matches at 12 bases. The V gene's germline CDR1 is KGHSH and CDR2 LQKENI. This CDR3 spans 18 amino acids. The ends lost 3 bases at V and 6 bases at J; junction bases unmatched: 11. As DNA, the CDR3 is TGTGCCAGCTCACCGAAAACGCCGACTAGCGGGGGTCCCGGGGAGCTGTTTTTT. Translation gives CASSPKTPTSGGPGELFF.

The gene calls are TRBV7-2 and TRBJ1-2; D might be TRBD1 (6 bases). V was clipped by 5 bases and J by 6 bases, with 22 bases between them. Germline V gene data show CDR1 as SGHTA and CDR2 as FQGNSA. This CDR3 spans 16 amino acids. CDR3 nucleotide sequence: TGTGCCAGCAGCACCTATTACAGGGTGAACAAACATGGCTACACCTTC. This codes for CASSTYYRVNKHGYTF.

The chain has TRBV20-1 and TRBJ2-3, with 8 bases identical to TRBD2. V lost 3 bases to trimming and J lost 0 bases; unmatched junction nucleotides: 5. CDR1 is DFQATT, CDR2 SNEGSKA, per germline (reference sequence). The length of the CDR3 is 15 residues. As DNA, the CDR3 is TGCAGTGCTAGCCGGACTAGCCCTAGCACAGATACGCAGTATTTT. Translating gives CSASRTSPSTDTQYF.

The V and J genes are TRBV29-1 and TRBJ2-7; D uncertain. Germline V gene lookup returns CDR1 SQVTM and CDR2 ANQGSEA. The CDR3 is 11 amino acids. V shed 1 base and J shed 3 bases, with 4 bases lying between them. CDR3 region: CSVEANYEQYF. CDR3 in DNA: TGCAGCGTTGAAGCCAACTACGAGCAGTACTTC.

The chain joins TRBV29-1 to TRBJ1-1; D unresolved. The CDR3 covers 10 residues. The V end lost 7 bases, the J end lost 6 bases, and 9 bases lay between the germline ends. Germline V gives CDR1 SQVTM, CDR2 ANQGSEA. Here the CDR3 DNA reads TGCAGCGCGGCGTCGGCTGAAGCTTTCTTT. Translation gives CSAASAEAFF.

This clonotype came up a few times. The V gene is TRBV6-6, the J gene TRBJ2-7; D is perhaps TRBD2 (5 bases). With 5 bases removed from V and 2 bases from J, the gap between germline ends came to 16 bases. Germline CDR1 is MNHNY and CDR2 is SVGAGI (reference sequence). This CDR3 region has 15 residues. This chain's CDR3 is CASSTSGGLAYEQYF. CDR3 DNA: TGTGCCAGCAGTACAAGCGGAGGATTGGCCTACGAGCAGTACTTC.

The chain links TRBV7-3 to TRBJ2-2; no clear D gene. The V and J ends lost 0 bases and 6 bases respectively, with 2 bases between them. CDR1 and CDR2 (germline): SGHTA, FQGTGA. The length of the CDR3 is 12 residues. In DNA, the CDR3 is TGTGCCAGCAGCTTAACGTCCGGGGAGCTGTTTTTT. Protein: CASSLTSGELFF.

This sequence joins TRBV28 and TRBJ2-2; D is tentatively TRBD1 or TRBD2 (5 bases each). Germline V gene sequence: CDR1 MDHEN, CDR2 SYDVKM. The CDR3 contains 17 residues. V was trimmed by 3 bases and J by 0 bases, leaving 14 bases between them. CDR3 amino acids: CASSFKVGATNTGELFF. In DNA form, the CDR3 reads TGTGCCAGCAGTTTTAAAGTCGGGGCAACGAACACCGGGGAGCTGTTTTTT.

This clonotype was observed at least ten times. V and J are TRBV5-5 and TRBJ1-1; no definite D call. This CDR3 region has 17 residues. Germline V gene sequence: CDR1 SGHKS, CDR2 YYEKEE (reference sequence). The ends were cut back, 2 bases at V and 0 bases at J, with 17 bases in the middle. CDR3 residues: CASSLPGGVRMNTEAFF. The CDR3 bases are TGTGCCAGCAGCTTACCCGGCGGAGTCAGGATGAACACTGAAGCTTTCTTT.

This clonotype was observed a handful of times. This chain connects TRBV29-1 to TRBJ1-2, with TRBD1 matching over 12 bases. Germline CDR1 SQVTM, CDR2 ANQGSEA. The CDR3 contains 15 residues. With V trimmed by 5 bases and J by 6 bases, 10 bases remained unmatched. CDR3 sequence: CSVSISGTGGNGYTF. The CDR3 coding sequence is TGCAGCGTTTCCATATCCGGGACAGGGGGCAATGGCTACACCTTC.

The CDR3 DNA reads as TGTGCCACCAGTGATCACAGGGAACGGGAGACCCAGTACTTC. This translates into CATSDHRERETQYF. The chain is built from TRBV24-1 and TRBJ2-5; possibly TRBD1 for D (6 bases). The CDR3 runs to 14 residues. Trimming stripped 3 bases from V and 5 bases from J, with 12 bases between. CDR1 and CDR2 from the germline V gene are KGHDR and SFDVKD.

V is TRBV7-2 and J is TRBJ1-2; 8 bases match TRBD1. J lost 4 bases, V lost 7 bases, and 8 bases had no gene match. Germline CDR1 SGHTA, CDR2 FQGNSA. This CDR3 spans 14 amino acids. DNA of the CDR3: TGTGCCAGCAACCTCCGGCAGGGGGCCTATGGCTACACCTTC. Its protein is CASNLRQGAYGYTF.

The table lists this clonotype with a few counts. The CDR3 DNA sequence: TGCGCCAGCAGCCGGCCCGGACCGAAGGGGTCAGATACGCAGTATTTT. This gives the protein CASSRPGPKGSDTQYF. The rearrangement joins TRBV5-1 to TRBJ2-3; D may be TRBD1 (5 bases). V lost 4 bases, J lost 4 bases, and 19 bases lay in between. CDR3 length equals 16 residues. CDR1 is SGHRS and CDR2 is YFSETQ in the germline V gene. Full variable domain (remainder filled in from reference TRBV5-1 and TRBJ2-3): KAGVTQTPRYLIKTRGQQVTLSCSPISGHRSVSWYQQTPGQGLQFLFEYFSETQRNKGNFPGRFSGRQFSNSRSEMNVSTLELGDSALYLCASSRPGPKGSDTQYFGPGTRLTVL.